Listed below are T cell receptor beta chains from one sample, sequenced in a study of CD8 T cells in Susac syndrome. MiXCR, applied by TCRdb to the immunoSEQ multiplex PCR reads, yields one record per CDR3 protein. The table has roughly 170,000 distinct CDR3 sequences, 93% seen once. The source material was CD4+ T cells from PBMCs. The receptor source for this set is a human donor with multiple sclerosis. Both conserved end residues are part of each CDR3. The order of the fields is CDR3 DNA, CDR3 protein, J gene, D gene, clone size, V gene. The D gene is left open where the match is weak. Some rows have no size entry. The others give once, few or many, or a class for an expanded clone.

CDR3nt: TGCGCCAGCAGCTGGGGACAGGGGTCTGGGGCCAACGTCCTGACTTTC; CDR3aa: CASSWGQGSGANVLTF; j_gene: TRBJ2-6; d_gene: TRBD1; abundance: NA; v_gene: TRBV5-1
CDR3nt: TGTGCCAGCAGCTTAAATAGGGAGGAGCCCCAGCATTTT; CDR3aa: CASSLNREEPQHF; j_gene: TRBJ1-5; d_gene: NA; abundance: NA; v_gene: TRBV7-9
CDR3nt: TGTGCCAGCCGAGAGGTGAAGCGGCGGGTCTGGCTGTACTTC; CDR3aa: CASREVKRRVWLYF; j_gene: TRBJ2-5; d_gene: NA; abundance: NA; v_gene: TRBV2
CDR3nt: TGCAGCATACGCCCGGGACTAGCTAACGATGAGCAGTTCTTC; CDR3aa: CSIRPGLANDEQFF; j_gene: TRBJ2-1; d_gene: TRBD2; abundance: NA; v_gene: TRBV29-1
CDR3nt: TGTGCCAGCTCACCACAGAGGGTCAGCGCCGGGGAGCTGTTTTTT; CDR3aa: CASSPQRVSAGELFF; j_gene: TRBJ2-2; d_gene: NA; abundance: once; v_gene: TRBV18
CDR3nt: TGCAGTGCTAGGGGATTTAGCGGGGAAAAAAACATTCAGTACTTC; CDR3aa: CSARGFSGEKNIQYF; j_gene: TRBJ2-4; d_gene: TRBD2; abundance: NA; v_gene: TRBV20-1
CDR3nt: TGTGCCAGCAGCCAACAGGGATACACTGAAGCTTTCTTT; CDR3aa: CASSQQGYTEAFF; j_gene: TRBJ1-1; d_gene: NA; abundance: NA; v_gene: TRBV7-2
CDR3nt: TGTGCCAGCAGGGGACAGGGGGGGTTGTCCTACAATGAGCAGTTCTTC; CDR3aa: CASRGQGGLSYNEQFF; j_gene: TRBJ2-1; d_gene: TRBD1; abundance: once; v_gene: TRBV2
CDR3nt: TGTGCCAGCTGGGACGGCATAAGGTTACCCCTCCACTTT; CDR3aa: CASWDGIRLPLHF; j_gene: TRBJ1-6; d_gene: NA; abundance: NA; v_gene: TRBV6-5
CDR3nt: TGCGCCAGCAGCCAAGACCCTCAGGTGGGGGTGGGAAACACCATATATTTT; CDR3aa: CASSQDPQVGVGNTIYF; j_gene: TRBJ1-3; d_gene: NA; abundance: NA; v_gene: TRBV4-1
CDR3nt: TGTGCCAGCAGTAAATCCCAGAGGGCTCCTCACACTGAAGCTTTCTTT; CDR3aa: CASSKSQRAPHTEAFF; j_gene: TRBJ1-1; d_gene: NA; abundance: few; v_gene: TRBV6-1
CDR3nt: TGCGCCAGCAGCTTAAAGGACACCAACACTGAAGCTTTCTTT; CDR3aa: CASSLKDTNTEAFF; j_gene: TRBJ1-1; d_gene: NA; abundance: NA; v_gene: TRBV5-1
CDR3nt: TGTGCCAGCAGCGCCGACAGGGTTAACTATGGCTACACCTTC; CDR3aa: CASSADRVNYGYTF; j_gene: TRBJ1-2; d_gene: TRBD1; abundance: NA; v_gene: TRBV5-4
CDR3nt: TGTGCCAGCAGCCCGACCGTAACCCAAGAGACCCAGTACTTC; CDR3aa: CASSPTVTQETQYF; j_gene: TRBJ2-5; d_gene: NA; abundance: NA; v_gene: TRBV4-2
CDR3nt: TGTGCCAGCAGGGGGACATTTGGAAACACCATATATTTT; CDR3aa: CASRGTFGNTIYF; j_gene: TRBJ1-3; d_gene: NA; abundance: NA; v_gene: TRBV2
CDR3nt: TGTGCCAGCAGTCCTATCATCCGCATCTACGAGCAGTACTTC; CDR3aa: CASSPIIRIYEQYF; j_gene: TRBJ2-7; d_gene: NA; abundance: NA; v_gene: TRBV6-2/TRBV6-3
CDR3nt: TGCAGTGCTCTGGCGGGGGGCGAGACCCAGTACTTC; CDR3aa: CSALAGGETQYF; j_gene: TRBJ2-5; d_gene: TRBD2; abundance: NA; v_gene: TRBV20-1
CDR3nt: TGTGCCAGCAGCTTGGGTCTAGCGGGAGTTAACAATGAGCAGTTCTTC; CDR3aa: CASSLGLAGVNNEQFF; j_gene: TRBJ2-1; d_gene: TRBD2; abundance: NA; v_gene: TRBV5-4
CDR3nt: TGCGCCAGCAGCCGACCTCGAGGGAGGGGGCTAGTGAACACTGAAGCTTTCTTT; CDR3aa: CASSRPRGRGLVNTEAFF; j_gene: TRBJ1-1; d_gene: TRBD1; abundance: NA; v_gene: TRBV4-1
CDR3nt: TGCGCCAGCAGACAACAGGGGTTTGACAATGAGCAGTTCTTC; CDR3aa: CASRQQGFDNEQFF; j_gene: TRBJ2-1; d_gene: TRBD1; abundance: few; v_gene: TRBV5-1
CDR3nt: TGCAGCGCCGGACAGGGGGCCAATGAAGCTTTCTTT; CDR3aa: CSAGQGANEAFF; j_gene: TRBJ1-1; d_gene: TRBD1; abundance: NA; v_gene: TRBV29-1
CDR3nt: TGTGCCAGCTCCCAACCGGGGACTAGCGAGAATGAGCAGTTCTTC; CDR3aa: CASSQPGTSENEQFF; j_gene: TRBJ2-1; d_gene: TRBD2; abundance: NA; v_gene: TRBV18
CDR3nt: TGTGCCAGCAGGGGACAGACCTACGAGCAGTACTTC; CDR3aa: CASRGQTYEQYF; j_gene: TRBJ2-7; d_gene: TRBD1; abundance: NA; v_gene: TRBV2
CDR3nt: TGTGCCACCAGCAGAGGAGGAACTGTTCCCCACGAGCAGTACTTC; CDR3aa: CATSRGGTVPHEQYF; j_gene: TRBJ2-7; d_gene: NA; abundance: NA; v_gene: TRBV15
CDR3nt: TGTGCCAGCAGCTTGCTTGAGCACACCGGGGAGCTGTTTTTT; CDR3aa: CASSLLEHTGELFF; j_gene: TRBJ2-2; d_gene: NA; abundance: NA; v_gene: TRBV5-4
CDR3nt: TGTGCCAGCAGCCAGAGGTCGGCGGGTAACTATGGCTACACCTTC; CDR3aa: CASSQRSAGNYGYTF; j_gene: TRBJ1-2; d_gene: NA; abundance: NA; v_gene: TRBV3-1
CDR3nt: TGTGCCAGCAGCTTGTGGCAGGGGCCCACTGGGGCCAACGTCCTGACTTTC; CDR3aa: CASSLWQGPTGANVLTF; j_gene: TRBJ2-6; d_gene: NA; abundance: once; v_gene: TRBV5-4
CDR3nt: TGTGCCAGCAGCTCCCTGGACAGGGGGCTAGCGGGGGGACGGAACACCGGGGAGCTGTTTTTT; CDR3aa: CASSSLDRGLAGGRNTGELFF; j_gene: TRBJ2-2; d_gene: NA; abundance: NA; v_gene: TRBV11-1
CDR3nt: TGTGCCAGCTCCGGACAGGGGCCCCACGAGCAGTACTTC; CDR3aa: CASSGQGPHEQYF; j_gene: TRBJ2-7; d_gene: TRBD1; abundance: NA; v_gene: TRBV28
CDR3nt: TGTGCCAGCAGTGCTACGGACACTGAAGCTTTCTTT; CDR3aa: CASSATDTEAFF; j_gene: TRBJ1-1; d_gene: NA; abundance: NA; v_gene: TRBV12-3/TRBV12-4
CDR3nt: TGTGCCAGCAGTTCGAGGGGAACGCAGTATTTT; CDR3aa: CASSSRGTQYF; j_gene: TRBJ2-3; d_gene: NA; abundance: NA; v_gene: TRBV28
CDR3nt: TGTGCCAGTAGTCACCGACAGAACAATCAGCCCCAGCATTTT; CDR3aa: CASSHRQNNQPQHF; j_gene: TRBJ1-5; d_gene: NA; abundance: NA; v_gene: TRBV19
CDR3nt: TGTGCCAGCAGCATCGGACTAGCATACAATGAGCAGTTCTTC; CDR3aa: CASSIGLAYNEQFF; j_gene: TRBJ2-1; d_gene: TRBD2; abundance: NA; v_gene: TRBV7-2
CDR3nt: TGTGCCAGCAGTGAAGTGGAGGGGAGCGGGACCCAGTACTTC; CDR3aa: CASSEVEGSGTQYF; j_gene: TRBJ2-5; d_gene: NA; abundance: once; v_gene: TRBV6-1
CDR3nt: TGTGCCAGCAGTCCGGACAGCCCCACAGATACGCAGTATTTT; CDR3aa: CASSPDSPTDTQYF; j_gene: TRBJ2-3; d_gene: NA; abundance: NA; v_gene: TRBV2
CDR3nt: TGTGCCAGCAGTTACTCGACAAGGGCTGGTGAAAAACTGTTTTTT; CDR3aa: CASSYSTRAGEKLFF; j_gene: TRBJ1-4; d_gene: NA; abundance: NA; v_gene: TRBV6-6
CDR3nt: TGTGCCAGCAGTTCGGGACAGGGGGTCAATCAGCCCCAGCATTTT; CDR3aa: CASSSGQGVNQPQHF; j_gene: TRBJ1-5; d_gene: TRBD1; abundance: once; v_gene: TRBV12-3/TRBV12-4
CDR3nt: TGTGCCAGCAGCCCCAGGACTAGCGGGGGGATCAATGAGCAGTTCTTC; CDR3aa: CASSPRTSGGINEQFF; j_gene: TRBJ2-1; d_gene: TRBD2; abundance: NA; v_gene: TRBV11-2
CDR3nt: TGCAGTGCTCCCAGGGGGCCTGGAAACACCATATATTTT; CDR3aa: CSAPRGPGNTIYF; j_gene: TRBJ1-3; d_gene: TRBD1; abundance: NA; v_gene: TRBV20-1
CDR3nt: TGTGCCAGCAGCAAGGTTGGGGCCAACGTCCTGACTTTC; CDR3aa: CASSKVGANVLTF; j_gene: TRBJ2-6; d_gene: NA; abundance: once; v_gene: TRBV9
CDR3nt: TGTGCCAGCAGTTCTTCCAGGGTAGAGACCCAGTACTTC; CDR3aa: CASSSSRVETQYF; j_gene: TRBJ2-5; d_gene: NA; abundance: NA; v_gene: TRBV27